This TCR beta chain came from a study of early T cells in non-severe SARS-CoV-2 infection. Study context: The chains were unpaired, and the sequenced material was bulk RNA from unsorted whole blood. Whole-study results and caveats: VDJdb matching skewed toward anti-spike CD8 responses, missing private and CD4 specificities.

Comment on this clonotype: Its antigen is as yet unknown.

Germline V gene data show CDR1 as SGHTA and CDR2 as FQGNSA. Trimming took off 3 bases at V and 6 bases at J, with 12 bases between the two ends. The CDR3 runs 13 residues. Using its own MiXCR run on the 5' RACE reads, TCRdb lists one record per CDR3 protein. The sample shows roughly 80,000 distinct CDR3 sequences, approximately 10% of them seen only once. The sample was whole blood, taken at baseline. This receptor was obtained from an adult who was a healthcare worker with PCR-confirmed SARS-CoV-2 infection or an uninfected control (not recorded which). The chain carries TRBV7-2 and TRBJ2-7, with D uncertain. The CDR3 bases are TGTGCCAGCAGCTTTACAGTTTTTAGCGAGCAGTACTTC. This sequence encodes CASSFTVFSEQYF.